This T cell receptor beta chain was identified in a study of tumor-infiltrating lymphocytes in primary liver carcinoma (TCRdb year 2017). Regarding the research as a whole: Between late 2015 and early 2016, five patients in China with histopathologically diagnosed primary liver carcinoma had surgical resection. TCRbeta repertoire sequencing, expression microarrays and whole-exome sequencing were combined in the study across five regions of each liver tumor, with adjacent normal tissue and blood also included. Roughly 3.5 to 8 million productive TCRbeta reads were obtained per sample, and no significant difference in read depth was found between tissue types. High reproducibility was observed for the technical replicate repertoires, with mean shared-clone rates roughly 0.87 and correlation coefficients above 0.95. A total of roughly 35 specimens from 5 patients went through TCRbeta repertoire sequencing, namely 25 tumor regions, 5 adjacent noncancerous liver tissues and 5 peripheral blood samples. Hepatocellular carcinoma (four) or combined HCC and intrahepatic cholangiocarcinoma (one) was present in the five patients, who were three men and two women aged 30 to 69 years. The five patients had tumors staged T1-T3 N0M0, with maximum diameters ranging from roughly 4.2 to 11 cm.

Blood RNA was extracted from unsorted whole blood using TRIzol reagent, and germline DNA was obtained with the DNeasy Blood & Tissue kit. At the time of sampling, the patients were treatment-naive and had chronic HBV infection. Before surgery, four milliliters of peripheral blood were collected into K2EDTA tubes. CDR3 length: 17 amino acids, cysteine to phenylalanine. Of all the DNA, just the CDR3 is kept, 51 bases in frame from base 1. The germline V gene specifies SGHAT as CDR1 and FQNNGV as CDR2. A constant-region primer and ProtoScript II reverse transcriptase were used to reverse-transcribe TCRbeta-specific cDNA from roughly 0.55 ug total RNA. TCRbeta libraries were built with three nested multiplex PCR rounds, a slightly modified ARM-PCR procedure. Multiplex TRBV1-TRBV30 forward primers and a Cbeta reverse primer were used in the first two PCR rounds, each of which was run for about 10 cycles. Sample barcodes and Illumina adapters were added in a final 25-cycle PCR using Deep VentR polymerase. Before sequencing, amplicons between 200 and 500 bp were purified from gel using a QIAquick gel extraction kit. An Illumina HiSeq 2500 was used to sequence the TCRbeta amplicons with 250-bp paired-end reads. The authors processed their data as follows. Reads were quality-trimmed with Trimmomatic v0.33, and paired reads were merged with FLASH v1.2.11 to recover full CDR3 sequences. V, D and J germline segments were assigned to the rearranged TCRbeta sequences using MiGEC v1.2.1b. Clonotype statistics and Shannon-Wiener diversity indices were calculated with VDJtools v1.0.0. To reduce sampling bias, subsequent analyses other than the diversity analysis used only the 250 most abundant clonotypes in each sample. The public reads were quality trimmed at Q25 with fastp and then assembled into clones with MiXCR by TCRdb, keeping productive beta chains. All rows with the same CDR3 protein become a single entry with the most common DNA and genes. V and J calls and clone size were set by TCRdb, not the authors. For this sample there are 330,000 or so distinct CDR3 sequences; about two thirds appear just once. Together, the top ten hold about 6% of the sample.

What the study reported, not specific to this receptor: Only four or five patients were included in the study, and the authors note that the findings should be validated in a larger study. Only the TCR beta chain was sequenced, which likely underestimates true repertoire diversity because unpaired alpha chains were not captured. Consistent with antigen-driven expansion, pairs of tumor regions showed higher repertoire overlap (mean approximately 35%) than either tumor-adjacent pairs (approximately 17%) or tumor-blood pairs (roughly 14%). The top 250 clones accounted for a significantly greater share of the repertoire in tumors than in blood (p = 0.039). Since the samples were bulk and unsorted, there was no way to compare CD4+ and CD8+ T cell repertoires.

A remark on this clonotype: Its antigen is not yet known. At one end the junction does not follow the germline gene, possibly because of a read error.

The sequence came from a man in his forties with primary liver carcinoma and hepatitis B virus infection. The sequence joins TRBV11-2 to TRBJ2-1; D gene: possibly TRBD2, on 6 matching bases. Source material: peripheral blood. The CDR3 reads CASSLYHGGKGYNKQFF. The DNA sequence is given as TGTGCCAGCAGCTTATATCATGGCGGGAAGGGGTACAATAAGCAGTTCTTC.